This T cell receptor beta chain was captured in a study of blood T cell dynamics during melanoma immunotherapy. Whole-study findings and limits: Disease-control patients' PBMC repertoires became either more clonal or more diverse at W3.

Turning to this clone: Antigen unknown.

Time point of the sample: pre-treatment baseline. Blood was drawn before treatment and at week 3 after checkpoint blockade. Patients had no prior systemic cancer treatment, immunosuppressants or other active cancers. Every bulk PBMC sample received the same 350 ng of DNA. Profiled with immunoSEQ multiplex PCR; TCRdb holds only in-frame clones, not every one. The data show 7,000 or so clones, 80% to 85% seen once. Germline V gene data show CDR1 as LNHDA and CDR2 as SQIVND (reference sequence). The CDR3 is 13 residues long. The ends lost 5 bases at V and 13 bases at J; junction bases unmatched: 13. The chain recombines TRBV19 with TRBJ1-1; 7 bases map to TRBD1. The sample in question was blood, obtained from a patient treated with checkpoint blockade. The receptor comes from a human donor with melanoma. The CDR3 DNA follows: TGTGCCAGTAGTTCACGGAGGGGGCGCGAGGGTTTCTTT. Translation: CASSSRRGREGFF.